This TCR beta chain was documented in a study of T cell changes during pregnancy in multiple sclerosis. TCRdb's copy holds only in-frame clones and misses some; the assay was immunoSEQ multiplex PCR. Of 38,000 or so clones listed, 93% are singletons. In germline, CDR1 is SGHDN, CDR2 FVKESK. CDR3 length equals 16 residues. V lost 1 base and J lost 10; bases outside the gene matches: 11. The specimen comprised CD4+ T cells from peripheral blood mononuclear cells, sampled in the first trimester of pregnancy. The V and J genes are TRBV14 and TRBJ2-1; 9 bases line up with TRBD2. This sequence originates from a female donor with multiple sclerosis, enrolled in a pregnancy study. In nucleotides, the CDR3 is TGTGCCAGCAGCCAAGTGGCTAGCGGGATAAGAAGGGAGCAGTTCTTC. Translating gives CASSQVASGIRREQFF.